The rows below give T cell receptor beta chains drawn from one sample of a study of shared clonotypes between healthy human individuals. Measured with immunoSEQ multiplex PCR; TCRdb has only the in-frame clones, and not every one. The table includes 2 million to 2.5 million clones, about nine tenths detected once. Sequenced input: naive CD4+ T cells from PBMCs. Receptors originate from a man aged 18 to 30 in good health. Some clones in this sample may be carry-over from other donors' samples. The CDR3 runs from the conserved cysteine through the conserved F or W. Fields, in order: D gene, clone size, V gene, J gene, CDR3 protein, CDR3 DNA. D genes are given only for firm matches. Size is stated for part of the rows, as once, few or many counts, or as a class when the clone is expanded.

NA	once	TRBV5-4	TRBJ2-5	CASSLSGVEGTQYF	TGTGCCAGCAGCCTTTCCGGGGTAGAAGGGACCCAGTACTTC
TRBD1	NA	TRBV6-6	TRBJ2-7	CASSYWDRTYEQYF	TGTGCCAGCAGTTACTGGGACAGAACCTACGAGCAGTACTTC
NA	NA	TRBV27	TRBJ2-7	CASSPRLISSYEQYF	TGTGCCAGCAGCCCCCGGTTGATAAGCTCCTACGAGCAGTACTTC
TRBD2	NA	TRBV28	TRBJ2-3	CASIAGSTDTQYF	TGTGCCAGCATAGCGGGTAGCACAGATACGCAGTATTTT
NA	NA	TRBV28	TRBJ2-2	CASSNSNTGELFF	TGTGCCAGCAGTAACAGTAACACCGGGGAGCTGTTTTTT
NA	NA	TRBV6-6	TRBJ2-7	CASSYSSRGTYEQYF	TGTGCCAGCAGTTACTCAAGCAGGGGTACTTACGAGCAGTACTTC
NA	NA	TRBV6-6	TRBJ1-5	CASSQGIPPQHF	TGTGCCAGCAGCCAAGGCATCCCGCCCCAGCATTTT
TRBD1	NA	TRBV2	TRBJ1-3	CASRGDRGNTIYF	TGTGCCAGCAGGGGGGACAGGGGAAACACCATATATTTT
TRBD1	NA	TRBV7-2	TRBJ2-7	CASSNPPGQGGPEQYF	TGTGCCAGCAGTAACCCCCCCGGACAGGGAGGACCCGAGCAGTACTTC
TRBD2	once	TRBV4-3	TRBJ2-4	CASSLDPPGLGKNIQYF	TGCGCCAGCAGCCTCGACCCCCCGGGACTAGGAAAAAACATTCAGTACTTC
NA	NA	TRBV28	TRBJ2-1	CASSLGHNEQFF	TGTGCCAGCAGTTTGGGTCACAATGAGCAGTTCTTC
TRBD1	NA	TRBV7-2	TRBJ1-1	CASSLVTGGTIEAFF	TGTGCCAGCAGCTTAGTAACAGGGGGGACTATTGAAGCTTTCTTT
TRBD1	NA	TRBV27	TRBJ1-5	CASSLTGQGIGSNQPQHF	TGTGCCAGCAGTTTAACAGGACAGGGGATCGGAAGCAATCAGCCCCAGCATTTT
TRBD1	NA	TRBV2	TRBJ2-1	CASSGDRASNNEQFF	TGTGCCAGCAGTGGGGACAGGGCATCCAACAATGAGCAGTTCTTC
NA	NA	TRBV10-3	TRBJ1-2	CAISDGREGYGYTF	TGTGCCATCAGTGACGGCAGAGAGGGCTATGGCTACACCTTC
TRBD1	once	TRBV19	TRBJ2-7	CASSIQGTGVEQYF	TGTGCCAGTAGTATTCAGGGGACAGGGGTCGAGCAGTACTTC
NA	NA	TRBV6-6	TRBJ2-1	CASSYSNEQFF	TGTGCCAGCAGTTACAGCAATGAGCAGTTCTTC
NA	NA	TRBV19	TRBJ2-6	CASSTEGRSVSGANVLTF	TGTGCCAGTAGTACAGAGGGACGGAGTGTCTCTGGGGCCAACGTCCTGACTTTC
NA	NA	TRBV7-3	TRBJ2-1	CASSSGNEQFF	TGTGCCAGCAGCTCCGGCAATGAGCAGTTCTTC
NA	NA	TRBV7-3	TRBJ2-7	CASSLTRIGQGHEQYF	TGTGCCAGCAGCTTAACACGTATCGGGCAGGGCCACGAGCAGTACTTC
TRBD2	NA	TRBV30	TRBJ2-1	CAWRGLAGGNYNEQFF	TGTGCCTGGAGGGGACTAGCGGGAGGGAACTACAATGAGCAGTTCTTC
TRBD2	once	TRBV7-2	TRBJ2-1	CASSRTSGVYNEQFF	TGTGCCAGCAGCCGGACTAGCGGGGTCTACAATGAGCAGTTCTTC
TRBD1	NA	TRBV7-3	TRBJ2-7	CASSSGTGLEQYF	TGTGCCAGCAGCTCGGGGACAGGGCTCGAGCAGTACTTC